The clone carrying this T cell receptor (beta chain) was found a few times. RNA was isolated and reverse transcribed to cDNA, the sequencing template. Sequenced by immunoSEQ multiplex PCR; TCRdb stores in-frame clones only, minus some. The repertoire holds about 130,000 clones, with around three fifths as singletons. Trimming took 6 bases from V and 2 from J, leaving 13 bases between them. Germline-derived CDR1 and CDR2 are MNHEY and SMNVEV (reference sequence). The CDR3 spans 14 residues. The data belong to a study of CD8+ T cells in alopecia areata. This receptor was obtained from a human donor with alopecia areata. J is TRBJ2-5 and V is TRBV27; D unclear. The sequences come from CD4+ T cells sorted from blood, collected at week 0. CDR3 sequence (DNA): TGTGCCAGCAGCTCAAGAATTACACAAGAGACCCAGTACTTC. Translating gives CASSSRITQETQYF.